A selection of T cell receptor beta chains follows, all from one sample in a study of molecular identifiers for immune sequencing clone quantification. TCRdb re-called the PCR reads through MiXCR, storing one row per CDR3 protein. The sample carries about 65,000 distinct CDR3 sequences, roughly 20% recorded once. The specimen sequenced was naive CD8+ T cells from blood, with Jurkat cell RNA spiked in. The receptors were gathered from a human donor in good health. Some libraries in this study had Jurkat cell RNA spiked in. Both conserved end residues are trimmed from each CDR3. Fields, in order: J gene, V gene, CDR3 protein.

J: TRBJ2-2; V: TRBV5-5; CDR3: ASSSGDPYTGELF
J: TRBJ2-7; V: TRBV29-1; CDR3: SVQGSASGNYEQY
J: TRBJ2-3; V: TRBV7-9; CDR3: ASSFGTSVSTDTQY
J: TRBJ2-5; V: TRBV14; CDR3: ASSQDLQEQKETQY
J: TRBJ1-6; V: TRBV29-1; CDR3: SVTAGGVNSPLH
J: TRBJ2-7; V: TRBV7-9; CDR3: ASSSTGRGYEQY
J: TRBJ2-4; V: TRBV6-6; CDR3: ASSYMASGVLAKNIQY
J: TRBJ2-7; V: TRBV27; CDR3: ASSYGGPYEQY
J: TRBJ2-1; V: TRBV27; CDR3: ASSPSLAGGPDEQF
J: TRBJ2-1; V: TRBV15; CDR3: ATSPRSSGSNNEQF
J: TRBJ2-1; V: TRBV11-3; CDR3: ASSLPYIYNEQF
J: TRBJ2-3; V: TRBV28; CDR3: ASSLLLAGGELSSTDTQY
J: TRBJ2-3; V: TRBV6-2/TRBV6-3; CDR3: ASSIRTSGRLTDTQY
J: TRBJ2-1; V: TRBV6-6; CDR3: ASSALSEGLAASYNEQF
J: TRBJ1-3; V: TRBV27; CDR3: ASSLTGMSGNTIY
J: TRBJ2-1; V: TRBV27; CDR3: ASSNGNEQF
J: TRBJ2-2; V: TRBV5-1; CDR3: ASSLQLAVPPGELF
J: TRBJ2-7; V: TRBV4-1; CDR3: ASSQVPAGVYEQY